A selection of T cell receptor beta chains follows, all from one sample in a study of T cell repertoires in cytomegalovirus infection. TCRdb called the reads again in MiXCR, with one record for every CDR3 protein. The sample gives about 150,000 distinct CDR3 sequences, around 30% of which show up once; around 50% is in the top ten. These receptors have no known antigen. The starting material was CD8+ T cells from cultured PBMCs, obtained from culture after CMV antigen stimulation. Every receptor here comes from a human donor in good health (CMV status not recorded). Some clones in this sample may be carry-over from other donors' samples. The CDR3 runs from the conserved cysteine through the conserved F or W. A D gene is named only where the DNA matches it firmly. Size values are once, few and many counts, or a class for expanded clones, and some rows have none.

D: .
J: TRBJ1-2
size: few
V: TRBV27
CDR3: CASSANVGPGVGYGYTF
DNA: TGTGCCAGCAGTGCAAACGTTGGTCCAGGGGTCGGATATGGCTACACCTTC

D: .
J: TRBJ2-2
size: .
V: TRBV4-1
CDR3: CASSLWGGLGAGELFF
DNA: TGCGCCAGCAGCCTTTGGGGAGGCCTGGGTGCCGGGGAGCTGTTTTTT

D: .
J: TRBJ2-1
size: .
V: TRBV2
CDR3: CASPPSGDNEQFF
DNA: TGTGCCAGCCCACCCTCGGGCGACAATGAGCAGTTCTTC

D: TRBD1
J: TRBJ1-6
size: .
V: TRBV28
CDR3: CASSPGQGDNSPLHF
DNA: TGTGCCAGCAGTCCGGGACAGGGGGATAATTCACCCCTCCACTTT

D: TRBD2
J: TRBJ2-3
size: .
V: TRBV27
CDR3: CASSLVSSGGVEDTQYF
DNA: TGTGCCAGCAGTTTAGTGTCTAGCGGGGGGGTCGAGGATACGCAGTATTTT

D: .
J: TRBJ1-6
size: many
V: TRBV28
CDR3: CASSLGVRAPLHF
DNA: TGTGCCAGCAGTTTAGGGGTTAGGGCACCCCTCCACTTT

D: TRBD2
J: TRBJ2-1
size: .
V: TRBV19
CDR3: CASSMASGGLNEQFF
DNA: TGTGCCAGTAGTATGGCTAGCGGGGGATTGAATGAGCAGTTCTTC

D: TRBD2
J: TRBJ2-5
size: .
V: TRBV5-1
CDR3: CASSCRRHSGGETQYF
DNA: TGCGCCAGCAGCTGCCGTCGTCACAGCGGGGGAGAGACCCAGTACTTC

D: .
J: TRBJ1-1
size: many
V: TRBV3-1
CDR3: CASSQILRDISTEAFF
DNA: TGTGCCAGCAGCCAAATCCTCCGGGACATAAGTACTGAAGCTTTCTTT

D: TRBD1
J: TRBJ1-4
size: many
V: TRBV5-6
CDR3: CASSPGQGIEKLFF
DNA: TGTGCCAGCAGCCCAGGACAGGGTATAGAGAAACTGTTTTTT

D: .
J: TRBJ2-3
size: few
V: TRBV29-1
CDR3: CSVVPGQQSTDTQYF
DNA: TGCAGCGTTGTCCCCGGACAGCAGAGCACAGATACGCAGTATTTT

D: TRBD1
J: TRBJ1-1
size: .
V: TRBV6-5
CDR3: CASRDRGLYTEAFF
DNA: TGTGCCAGCAGGGACAGGGGGCTGTACACTGAAGCTTTCTTT

D: .
J: TRBJ2-2
size: .
V: TRBV2
CDR3: CASTSGTSNTGELFF
DNA: TGTGCCAGCACTTCCGGGACCTCGAACACCGGGGAGCTGTTTTTT

D: .
J: TRBJ2-7
size: .
V: TRBV6-1
CDR3: CASSEARIFHEQYF
DNA: TGTGCCAGCAGTGAAGCGCGGATTTTCCACGAGCAGTACTTC

D: .
J: TRBJ1-1
size: few
V: TRBV20-1
CDR3: CSARDRGGASTEAFF
DNA: TGCAGTGCTAGAGACCGAGGGGGAGCGAGCACTGAAGCTTTCTTT

D: TRBD1
J: TRBJ2-2
size: few
V: TRBV19
CDR3: CASSWGTGGKTGELFF
DNA: TGTGCCAGTAGTTGGGGGACAGGGGGGAAGACCGGGGAGCTGTTTTTT

D: TRBD1
J: TRBJ2-1
size: few
V: TRBV19
CDR3: CASRPTGDNEQFF
DNA: TGTGCCAGTAGACCGACAGGGGACAATGAGCAGTTCTTC

D: TRBD2
J: TRBJ2-1
size: .
V: TRBV19
CDR3: CASSSRTRSNEQFF
DNA: TGTGCCAGTAGTTCTCGGACTAGAAGCAATGAGCAGTTCTTC

D: .
J: TRBJ1-1
size: .
V: TRBV28
CDR3: CASSSTLNTEAFF
DNA: TGTGCCAGCAGTTCGACCCTAAACACTGAAGCTTTCTTT

D: .
J: TRBJ1-5
size: few
V: TRBV20-1
CDR3: CSAGEHGQRSNQPQHF
DNA: TGCAGTGCTGGAGAACACGGACAGCGTAGCAATCAGCCCCAGCATTTT

D: .
J: TRBJ2-7
size: .
V: TRBV4-1
CDR3: CASSQDFGHEQYF
DNA: TGCGCCAGCAGCCAAGATTTTGGGCACGAGCAGTACTTC

D: .
J: TRBJ2-7
size: .
V: TRBV5-1
CDR3: CASSLAWGRGSYEQYF
DNA: TGCGCCAGCAGCTTGGCCTGGGGCCGCGGCTCCTACGAGCAGTACTTC

D: TRBD2
J: TRBJ2-1
size: .
V: TRBV4-3
CDR3: CASSPQAGASGGYPYNEQFF
DNA: TGCGCCAGCAGCCCCCAAGCCGGGGCTAGCGGGGGGTATCCCTACAATGAGCAGTTCTTC

D: TRBD2
J: TRBJ2-3
size: .
V: TRBV7-9
CDR3: CASSSTSGARTDTQYF
DNA: TGTGCCAGCAGCTCAACTAGCGGGGCGCGCACAGATACGCAGTATTTT

D: TRBD1
J: TRBJ1-5
size: .
V: TRBV4-2
CDR3: CASSRSGGDQPQHF
DNA: TGTGCCAGCAGCCGGTCAGGGGGCGATCAGCCCCAGCATTTT

D: .
J: TRBJ2-7
size: once
V: TRBV27
CDR3: CASSPDGGSSYEQYF
DNA: TGTGCCAGCAGTCCGGACGGTGGAAGCTCCTACGAGCAGTACTTC

D: .
J: TRBJ1-2
size: .
V: TRBV6-6
CDR3: CASSYMGAGGGYTF
DNA: TGTGCCAGCAGTTACATGGGGGCTGGGGGGGGCTACACCTTC

D: .
J: TRBJ1-5
size: .
V: TRBV12-3/TRBV12-4
CDR3: CASSCGNWQPQHF
DNA: TGTGCCAGCAGCTGTGGGAACTGGCAGCCCCAGCATTTT

D: TRBD1
J: TRBJ2-1
size: .
V: TRBV28
CDR3: CASSFEGAPYNEQFF
DNA: TGTGCCAGCAGTTTTGAGGGGGCGCCGTACAATGAGCAGTTCTTC

D: .
J: TRBJ2-5
size: .
V: TRBV12-3/TRBV12-4
CDR3: CASSFNPAQETQYF
DNA: TGTGCCAGCAGTTTTAACCCGGCCCAAGAGACCCAGTACTTC

D: .
J: TRBJ1-2
size: few
V: TRBV14
CDR3: CASSQDPSYGYTF
DNA: TGTGCCAGCAGCCAAGATCCATCCTATGGCTACACCTTC

D: TRBD1
J: TRBJ2-7
size: .
V: TRBV7-9
CDR3: CASSLRGTGYEQYF
DNA: TGTGCCAGCAGCTTACGGGGGACAGGCTACGAGCAGTACTTC

D: TRBD1
J: TRBJ1-5
size: few
V: TRBV19
CDR3: CASSIQGAGQPQHF
DNA: TGTGCCAGTAGTATTCAGGGGGCTGGTCAGCCCCAGCATTTT

D: .
J: TRBJ2-5
size: few
V: TRBV11-2
CDR3: CASSPPGGQRETQYF
DNA: TGTGCCAGCAGCCCCCCCGGCGGCCAACGGGAGACCCAGTACTTC

D: .
J: TRBJ2-7
size: .
V: TRBV27
CDR3: CASSLASPYEQYF
DNA: TGTGCCAGCAGTTTGGCCAGCCCCTACGAGCAGTACTTC

D: TRBD1
J: TRBJ1-2
size: .
V: TRBV20-1
CDR3: CSARETGELIGYTF
DNA: TGCAGTGCTAGGGAAACAGGGGAACTTATCGGCTACACCTTC

D: .
J: TRBJ1-1
size: many
V: TRBV20-1
CDR3: CSARDLTDAEAFF
DNA: TGCAGTGCTAGAGATCTGACGGACGCTGAAGCTTTCTTT

D: .
J: TRBJ1-3
size: .
V: TRBV6-1
CDR3: CASSPFYSGNTIYF
DNA: TGTGCCAGCAGTCCCTTCTACTCTGGAAACACCATATATTTT

D: TRBD2
J: TRBJ2-1
size: .
V: TRBV11-2
CDR3: CASSSGGAWEQFF
DNA: TGTGCCAGCAGCTCGGGGGGGGCGTGGGAGCAGTTCTTC

D: .
J: TRBJ2-3
size: few
V: TRBV28
CDR3: CASSQSTITGRTDTQYF
DNA: TGTGCCAGCAGCCAATCAACTATCACAGGGCGCACAGATACGCAGTATTTT

D: TRBD1
J: TRBJ1-1
size: .
V: TRBV7-2
CDR3: CASSLGTGYGYTEAFF
DNA: TGTGCCAGCAGCTTAGGGACAGGGTATGGGTACACTGAAGCTTTCTTT

D: .
J: TRBJ1-2
size: .
V: TRBV9
CDR3: CASSEYPPRTVNTF
DNA: TGTGCCAGCAGCGAATACCCCCCTCGGACGGTGAACACCTTC

D: TRBD1
J: TRBJ2-2
size: .
V: TRBV5-1
CDR3: CASRTDSGTAAGELFF
DNA: TGCGCCAGCAGGACCGACTCCGGGACAGCGGCCGGGGAGCTGTTTTTT

D: .
J: TRBJ2-3
size: .
V: TRBV27
CDR3: CASTHLGDRSYSSTDTQYF
DNA: TGTGCCAGCACCCATCTAGGAGACAGGTCGTATTCAAGCACAGATACGCAGTATTTT

D: .
J: TRBJ2-3
size: .
V: TRBV7-3
CDR3: CAIRPTDTQYF
DNA: TGTGCCATAAGACCCACAGATACGCAGTATTTT

D: TRBD1
J: TRBJ2-7
size: few
V: TRBV12-3/TRBV12-4
CDR3: CASSLRGTGPYEQYF
DNA: TGTGCCAGCAGTCTAAGGGGGACAGGACCCTACGAGCAGTACTTC

D: TRBD2
J: TRBJ2-3
size: few
V: TRBV12-3/TRBV12-4
CDR3: CASSFKGSGEDTQYF
DNA: TGTGCCAGCAGTTTCAAGGGTAGCGGGGAAGATACGCAGTATTTT